These 14 T cell receptor beta chains were sequenced from one sample in a study of siplizumab effects on memory and regulatory T cells. Sequenced by immunoSEQ multiplex PCR; TCRdb stores in-frame clones only, minus some. Found here are about 82,000 clones, roughly 86% of them singletons; the top ten hold approximately 1.5%. Material: Tregs sorted from blood. These receptors were collected from a human donor in good health.

The chain joins TRBV19 to TRBJ2-1; 8 bases fit TRBD2. With 4 bases clipped from V and 10 bases from J, the junction kept 9 bases outside the gene matches. Germline V gene lookup returns CDR1 LNHDA and CDR2 SQIVND (reference sequence). The CDR3 spans 14 residues. In nucleotides, the CDR3 is TGTGCCAGTAGTACCCGACTAGCGCTTTTGGAGCAGTTCTTC. Its protein product is CASSTRLALLEQFF.

Only a few counts were recorded for this clone. The chain combines TRBV6-1 with TRBJ1-5; possibly TRBD1 for D (5 bases). Per the germline V gene, CDR1 is MNHNS and CDR2 is SASEGT. The CDR3 is 14 amino acids. The V and J ends lost 5 bases and 2 bases respectively, with 10 bases between them. The CDR3 DNA sequence: TGTGCCAGCAGTTCCGGGGGAGGCAATCAGCCCCAGCATTTT. This encodes CASSSGGGNQPQHF.

This chain connects TRBV28 to TRBJ2-7; D remains unclear. The CDR3 covers 17 residues. V was clipped by 3 bases and J by 0 bases, with 18 bases between them. Germline CDR1 and CDR2: MDHEN and SYDVKM. The CDR3 DNA sequence: TGTGCCAGCAGTTTGAGGTCGAGAGGCAGGAGCTCCTACGAGCAGTACTTC. Encoded protein: CASSLRSRGRSSYEQYF.

The chain has TRBV6-1 and TRBJ1-6, with a weak D call TRBD1 (5 bases). The CDR3 length is 20 residues. Germline assignment: CDR1 MNHNS and CDR2 SASEGT. Trimming shortened V by 5 bases and J by 0 bases, and 23 bases separated the two germline ends. As DNA, the CDR3 is TGTGCCAGCAGTAAAGGGGTAACACAGATTTCGAGCTCCTATAATTCACCCCTCCACTTT. Its protein is CASSKGVTQISSSYNSPLHF.

This clone turned up a few times. The J gene is TRBJ1-1, the V gene TRBV29-1, with D perhaps TRBD1 (5 bases). The germline V gene encodes CDR1 SQVTM and CDR2 ANQGSEA. Trimming shortened V by 4 bases and J by 3 bases, and 12 bases separated the two germline ends. The CDR3 spans 13 residues. The CDR3 DNA reads as TGCAGCGTTGGAGAGGGGTGGGACACTGAAGCTTTCTTT. Its protein product is CSVGEGWDTEAFF. The full variable domain, with the rest looked up from reference TRBV29-1 and TRBJ1-1, is SAVISQKPSRDICQRGTSLTIQCQVDSQVTMMFWYRQQPGQSLTLIATANQGSEATYESGFVIDKFPISRPNLTFSTLTVSNMSPEDSSIYLCSVGEGWDTEAFFGQGTRLTVV.

DNA of the CDR3: TGCGCCTGCCGGGACAATACTCTAGAATCGGATACGCAGTATTTT. This sequence encodes CACRDNTLESDTQYF. The V and J genes are TRBV5-1 and TRBJ2-3; a possible D gene is TRBD1 (6 bases). CDR3 length: 15 residues. Germline lookup yields CDR1 SGHRS and CDR2 YFSETQ. The germline V and J ends were trimmed by 10 bases and 6 bases, with 24 bases remaining between them.

In this sample, this clone turned up once. This chain links TRBV30 with TRBJ1-1; D unresolved. The CDR3 is made up of 12 amino acids. Trimming took 0 bases from V and 1 from J, leaving 3 bases between them. Per the germline V gene, CDR1 is GTSNPN and CDR2 is SVGIG (reference sequence). Written as DNA, the CDR3 is TGTGCCTGGAGTGTGGCGAACACTGAAGCTTTCTTT. Protein product: CAWSVANTEAFF.

A single count supports this clone. This chain links TRBV2 with TRBJ1-2, with TRBD1 matching over 7 bases. The CDR3 totals 14 residues. V dropped 4 bases and J dropped 4; count of bases not matched to a gene: 6. The germline V gene has CDR1 SNHLY and CDR2 FYNNEI. CDR3 bases: TGTGCCAGCAGTGCCGGCAGGGGGGTCTATGGCTACACCTTC. It specifies CASSAGRGVYGYTF.

The chain links TRBV9 to TRBJ2-7; 11 bases map to TRBD1. CDR1 and CDR2 (germline): SGDLS, YYNGEE. Trimming cost V 0 bases and J 0 bases; bases outside gene matches: 11. CDR3 length: 19 amino acids. CDR3 protein: CASSVGGTGGLATSYEQYF. CDR3 bases: TGTGCCAGCAGCGTAGGCGGGACAGGGGGATTAGCTACCTCCTACGAGCAGTACTTC.

The chain has TRBV7-2 and TRBJ2-3; no firm D call. V shed 5 bases and J shed 4 bases, with 4 bases lying between them. The CDR3 contains 11 residues. Germline values: CDR1 SGHTA, CDR2 FQGNSA. This chain's CDR3 is CASSPADTQYF. The DNA of the CDR3 is TGTGCCAGCAGCCCAGCAGATACGCAGTATTTT.

The J gene is TRBJ1-1, the V gene TRBV23-1; possibly TRBD1 for D (5 bases). TRBV23-1 is designated an ORF whose function remains uncertain. The CDR3 has 14 residues. The V end lost 8 bases, the J end lost 4 bases, and 17 bases lay between the germline ends. The CDR3 is CASPRGGRTTEAFF. DNA for the CDR3: TGCGCCAGCCCGCGGGGGGGAAGGACCACTGAAGCTTTCTTT.

The J gene is TRBJ2-5, the V gene TRBV7-6; D call uncertain. The germline CDR1 and CDR2 sequences are SGHVS and FNYEAQ. V was trimmed by 0 bases and J by 4 bases, leaving 3 bases between them. The CDR3 has 12 residues. In DNA form, the CDR3 reads TGTGCCAGCAGCTTAGCGCGAGAGACCCAGTACTTC. It is translated as CASSLARETQYF.

The J gene is TRBJ1-2, the V gene TRBV12-5, with D possibly being TRBD1 (6 bases). Between the trimmed V and J ends, which lost 0 bases and 4 bases, there was a span of 12 bases. CDR1 and CDR2 from the germline V gene are LGHNT and FRNRAP. CDR3 length: 15 residues. CDR3 amino acids: CASGLVPGHPYGYTF. CDR3 DNA: TGTGCTAGTGGTTTGGTACCGGGACACCCCTATGGCTACACCTTC.

This chain uses TRBV28 with TRBJ2-4, with unresolved D. Between the trimmed V and J ends, which lost 5 bases and 7 bases, there was a span of 9 bases. In germline, CDR1 is MDHEN, CDR2 SYDVKM. The CDR3 spans 12 residues. This CDR3 reads CASSHPENIQYF. DNA of the CDR3: TGTGCCAGCAGTCACCCAGAGAACATTCAGTACTTC. The whole variable domain, filled in from reference TRBV28 and TRBJ2-4, reads DVKVTQSSRYLVKRTGEKVFLECVQDMDHENMFWYRQDPGLGLRLIYFSYDVKMKEKGDIPEGYSVSREKKERFSLILESASTNQTSMYLCASSHPENIQYFGAGTRLSVL.